This is a list of T cell receptor beta chains from one sample in a study of T cell responses to AZD1222 COVID-19 vaccine. Produced via immunoSEQ multiplex PCR; TCRdb's table is partial and in-frame only. The repertoire holds over 90,000 clones, with around nine tenths as singletons. The input for sequencing was peripheral blood, taken on day 0 of AZD1222 vaccination. Source of these receptors: an adult in good health. Each CDR3 is given with its conserved first and last residue. The D gene is left open where the match is weak. Expanded clones are given a class, and other clones once, few, many or no size at all.

>TRBJ2-7|TRBV4-3|NA|NA
TGCGCCAGCAGCCAAGATCTGTGGAGGGCGGACGAGCAGTACTTC
CASSQDLWRADEQYF
>TRBJ1-1|TRBV6-5|NA|NA
TGTGCCAGCAGCAAAGCTTGGGACACTGAAGCTTTCTTT
CASSKAWDTEAFF
>TRBJ2-7|TRBV3-1/TRBV3-2|NA|TRBD2
TGTGCCAGCAGCCAGCGGGGACTAGCGGGAGACGAGCAGTACTTC
CASSQRGLAGDEQYF
>TRBJ2-6|TRBV5-1|NA|TRBD1
TGCGCCAGCAGCTCTTCAGGGGGATCTGGGGCCAACGTCCTGACTTTC
CASSSSGGSGANVLTF
>TRBJ2-5|TRBV7-9|NA|NA
TGTGCCAGCAGCCCACAGGGTGAGACCCAGTACTTC
CASSPQGETQYF
>TRBJ1-6|TRBV5-1|NA|TRBD1
TGCGCCAGCAGTGGGCAGGGGGATAATTCACCCCTCCACTTT
CASSGQGDNSPLHF
>TRBJ2-1|TRBV18|NA|NA
TGTGCCAGCTCACCACGGCGGGACCACAATGAGCAGTTCTTC
CASSPRRDHNEQFF
>TRBJ1-6|TRBV7-2|NA|NA
TGTGCCAGCAGCTTTTGGGAGGGTGGGTCACCCCTCCACTTT
CASSFWEGGSPLHF
>TRBJ1-3|TRBV5-8|once|NA
TGTGCCAGCAGCTTGATGGGGGCTTCTGGAAACACCATATATTTT
CASSLMGASGNTIYF
>TRBJ2-7|TRBV6-5|NA|NA
TGTGCCAGCAGTTACGAGGGGCTCCATGAGCAGTACTTC
CASSYEGLHEQYF
>TRBJ1-1|TRBV19|NA|NA
TGTGCCAGTAGCCACACATACATGAACACTGAAGCTTTCTTT
CASSHTYMNTEAFF
>TRBJ2-1|TRBV5-1|NA|TRBD1
TGCGCCAGCAGCCCAACGACAGGGCAGCACAATGAGCAGTTCTTC
CASSPTTGQHNEQFF
>TRBJ1-6|TRBV27|NA|NA
TGTGCCAGCTCCCCGGGGCGCGGGGATTCACCCCTCCACTTT
CASSPGRGDSPLHF
>TRBJ1-2|TRBV15|NA|NA
TGTGCCACCAGCAGAGATAGGGGGACTGCATATGGCTACACCTTC
CATSRDRGTAYGYTF
>TRBJ1-1|TRBV5-1|NA|NA
TGCGCCAGCAGCTTGGGCAGAGATGGCACTGAAGCTTTCTTT
CASSLGRDGTEAFF
>TRBJ1-5|TRBV27|NA|TRBD1
TGTGCCAGCAGTTTATCGGCAGGGGGCCAAAATCAGCCCCAGCATTTT
CASSLSAGGQNQPQHF
>TRBJ2-7|TRBV4-3|NA|NA
TGCGCCAGCAGCCAAGAGGTGGGGTACGAGCAGTACTTC
CASSQEVGYEQYF
>TRBJ2-7|TRBV7-2|NA|TRBD2
TGTGCCAGCAGCTTATCAGGTGCTAGCGGGAGAAGTCATTCCTACGAGCAGTACTTC
CASSLSGASGRSHSYEQYF
>TRBJ2-2|TRBV4-3|NA|NA
TGCGCCAGCAGCCAAGAGCCACAGATTACCACCGGGGAGCTGTTTTTT
CASSQEPQITTGELFF
>TRBJ2-2|TRBV5-1|NA|NA
TGCGCCAGCAGGTCCCAGGAAACCGGGGAGCTGTTTTTT
CASRSQETGELFF
>TRBJ1-1|TRBV29-1|NA|NA
TGCAGCGTAGAGCAAGGGAGGACTGAAGCTTTCTTT
CSVEQGRTEAFF
>TRBJ1-2|TRBV27|NA|TRBD1
TGTGCCAGCAGTGAACTAACCCATCCGGGACAGGGTATAGGCTACACCTTC
CASSELTHPGQGIGYTF
>TRBJ1-2|TRBV6-1|NA|NA
TGTGCCAGCAGTGAATTGGCGCGTCTAGATGGCTACACCTTC
CASSELARLDGYTF
>TRBJ1-2|TRBV4-1|NA|TRBD1
TGCGCCAGCAGTTGGACAGGGGCTGTTCTGAGTGGGGGCTACACCTTC
CASSWTGAVLSGGYTF
>TRBJ1-1|TRBV28|NA|TRBD1
TGTGCCAGCAGTTCCCCTCACAGGGGTAACACTGAAGCTTTCTTT
CASSSPHRGNTEAFF
>TRBJ2-3|TRBV4-3|few|NA
TGCGCCAGCAGCCAAGATTCGGTCGGGGGCACAGATACGCAGTATTTT
CASSQDSVGGTDTQYF
>TRBJ1-3|TRBV7-2|NA|NA
TGTGCCAGCAGCAGTCAGGGAGACACCATATATTTT
CASSSQGDTIYF
>TRBJ2-7|TRBV19|once|TRBD1
TGTGCCAGTACCCAGGGGACAGGGTTCTACGAGCAGTACTTC
CASTQGTGFYEQYF
>TRBJ2-1|TRBV7-6|NA|NA
TGTGCCAGCAGCTCTATAAGGACGGAGAGCTCCTACAATGAGCAGTTCTTC
CASSSIRTESSYNEQFF
>TRBJ2-3|TRBV12-5|NA|NA
TGTGCTAGTGGTCGAGAGGCGCGGGACCCCACAGATACGCAGTATTTT
CASGREARDPTDTQYF
>TRBJ1-3|TRBV27|NA|NA
TGTGCCAACCTATGGACAGAACCGAGGTGGGACACCATATATTTT
CANLWTEPRWDTIYF